This T cell receptor (beta chain) is drawn from a study of vaccination and CD4 T cells after COVID-19 (dated by TCRdb to 2021 to 2024). The study in broad terms: Convalescent patients had a positive SARS-CoV-2 result on nasal swab PCR, and of these patients, some 10 had mild disease and one had severe disease. In the convalescent cohort there were six males and four females, among whom were two Hispanic individuals, seven Caucasians, two Asians and one multiracial person. Two doses of either the Pfizer-BioNTech BNT162b2 vaccine (n=8) or the Moderna mRNA-1273 vaccine (n=2) were administered to participants. Post-COVID blood samples from convalescent patients were collected a median of about 110 days after diagnosis, with a range of roughly 30 to 170 days. Post-vaccine blood samples were obtained a median of about 70 days after the second vaccine dose, with a range of roughly 13 to 250 days. The cultures were stimulated with overlapping spike peptide pools from SARS-CoV-2 and from the common cold coronaviruses HCoV-NL63, HCoV-OC43 and HCoV-229E. Control cultures received a CEFX viral epitope pool as the positive control, an HIV-1 Nef peptide pool as the negative control, or no peptide. The spike-specific CD4+ TCR repertoire was compared before and after mRNA vaccination in under 11 COVID-19 convalescent patients and a few infection-naive healthy vaccine recipients.

In this sample, this clonotype turned up a few times. Its antigen remains unidentified. Base quality data are lacking; no much larger clone is found one base away. Summary of the overall study and its limitations: The number of convalescent patients in the study was relatively small, and the study did not examine early timepoints following natural infection. The median number of SARS-CoV-2-reactive clonotypes rose from about 23 after infection to approximately 41 after vaccination, but the change was not significant. Of the vaccine-specific clones in convalescent patients, 304 of 307, or nearly all, reacted only to SARS-CoV-2 spike and did not cross-react with common cold coronaviruses. In convalescent patients, a median roughly 83% of post-vaccine SARS-CoV-2-reactive clones were detected only after vaccination, and vaccine-specific priming was suggested by this finding.

Library preparation was by PCR. At the Johns Hopkins FTIC core, DNA from the cultured CD4+ T cells underwent TCR sequencing with the Oncomine TCR Beta short-read assay. The QIAamp micro DNA kit was used to extract genomic DNA from the cultured CD4+ T cells. Oncomine TCR Beta libraries from cultured CD4+ T cells were pooled using unique dual indexes and sequenced on an Illumina iSeq 100. On the study's bioinformatics: Non-productive sequences were removed, and CDR3s that did not start with C, did not end with F or W, or were shorter than 7 amino acids were discarded. Antigen-specific clonotypes were identified using the MANAFEST web application through comparison of peptide-stimulated wells with reference and other culture wells. To be called positive, a clone needed an FDR below 0.05, an odds ratio above 5, and a productive frequency above 0.1% in at least two of three replicate wells. Cross-reactive clonotypes were defined as significantly expanded in both SARS-CoV-2 spike wells and at least one common cold coronavirus spike condition. Levenshtein distances (stringdist) and unrooted phylogenetic trees (ape) in R version 3.6.1 were used to assess CDR3 homology. The raw public data were reprocessed by TCRdb itself: fastp quality trimming at Q25, MiXCR clonotype calling, in-frame beta chains only. For every CDR3 protein sequence, its rows merge into one entry that carries the most common genes and DNA. V and J calls and clone size were set by TCRdb, not the authors. The sample table records under 15,000 distinct CDR3 sequences; approximately 51% of these occur just once. The ten largest clones capture 8% to 11% of the sample.

The CDR3 runs 14 residues from the cysteine to the phenylalanine. Only the CDR3 DNA is retained, 42 bases long and in frame from the first base. Looking up the germline V gene yields CDR1 MNHEY and CDR2 SVGAGI. Cut back by 3 bases and 4 bases, the V and J ends lie 9 bases apart. The treatment or condition label here, explained by the study, means: roughly 11-day PBMC culture with coronavirus spike peptide pools or control peptides (ViraFEST assay). The ViraFEST assay, used in the study, expanded antigen-specific T cells with peptide pools and then identified the expanded clonotypes through TCR sequencing. The convalescent patients' positive SARS-CoV-2 PCR tests were from March to December 2020, which was before the Alpha, Beta and Delta variants emerged in the United States. Each well held approximately 2 million PBMCs cultured in IMDM containing approximately 5% human AB serum and 9 to 10 IU/ml IL-2, with roughly 9.2 ug/ml peptide pools added. On days 3 and 7, half of the culture medium was replaced with fresh IL-2-containing medium. Once the cells had been in culture for roughly 10 days, the EasySep CD4+ T cell isolation kit was used to isolate CD4+ T cells by negative selection. Ficoll-Paque Plus gradient centrifugation was used to isolate PBMCs from whole blood, and the isolated PBMCs were then either used fresh or cryopreserved at -140C. Culture conditions were generally each tested in triplicate wells.

The clonotype originates from a human donor who had recovered from COVID-19. The sample consisted of CD4+ T cells from blood, cultured in vitro. The rearrangement joined TRBV6-5 to TRBJ2-2; possibly the D gene is TRBD1, per 6 matching bases. At the DNA level, the sequence is TGTGCCAGCAGTTATACAGGGTTCACCGGGGAGCTGTTTTTT. Its translation is CASSYTGFTGELFF.